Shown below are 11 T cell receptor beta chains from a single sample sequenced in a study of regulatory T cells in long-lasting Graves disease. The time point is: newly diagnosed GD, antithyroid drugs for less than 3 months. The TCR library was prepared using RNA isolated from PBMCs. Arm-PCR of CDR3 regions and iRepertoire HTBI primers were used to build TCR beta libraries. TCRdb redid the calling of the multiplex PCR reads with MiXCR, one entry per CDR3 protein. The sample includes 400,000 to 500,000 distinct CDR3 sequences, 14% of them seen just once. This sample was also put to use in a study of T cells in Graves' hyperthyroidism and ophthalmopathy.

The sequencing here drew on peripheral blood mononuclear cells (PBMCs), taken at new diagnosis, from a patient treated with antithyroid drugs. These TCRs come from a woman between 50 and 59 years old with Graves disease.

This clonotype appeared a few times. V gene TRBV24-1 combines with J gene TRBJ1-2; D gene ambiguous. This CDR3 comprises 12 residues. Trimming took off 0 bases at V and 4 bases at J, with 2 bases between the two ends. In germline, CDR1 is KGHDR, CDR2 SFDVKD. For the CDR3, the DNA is TGTGCCACCAGTGATTTGGGCTATGGCTACACCTTC. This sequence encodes CATSDLGYGYTF.

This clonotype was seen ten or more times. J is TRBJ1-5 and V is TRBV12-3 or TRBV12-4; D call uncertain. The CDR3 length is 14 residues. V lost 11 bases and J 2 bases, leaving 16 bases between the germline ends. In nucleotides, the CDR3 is TGTGCCTCCCGGGCCGGGGAAGGCAATCAGCCCCAGCATTTT. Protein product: CASRAGEGNQPQHF.

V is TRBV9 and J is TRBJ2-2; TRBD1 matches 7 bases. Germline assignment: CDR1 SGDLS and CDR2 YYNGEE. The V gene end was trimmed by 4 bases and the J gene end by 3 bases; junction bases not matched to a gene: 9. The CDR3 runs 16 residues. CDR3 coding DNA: TGTGCCAGCAGCCTAGGGGGCGGACCATACACCGGGGAGCTGTTTTTT. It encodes CASSLGGGPYTGELFF.

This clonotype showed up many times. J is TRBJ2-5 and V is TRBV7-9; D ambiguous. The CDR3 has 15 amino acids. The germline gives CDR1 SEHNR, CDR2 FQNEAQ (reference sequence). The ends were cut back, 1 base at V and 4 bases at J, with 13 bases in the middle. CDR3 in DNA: TGTGCCAGCAGCTTAGTACGACTTTTCGGAGAGACCCAGTACTTC. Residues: CASSLVRLFGETQYF. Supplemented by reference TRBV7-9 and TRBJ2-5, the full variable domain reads DTGVSQNPRHKITKRGQNVTFRCDPISEHNRLYWYRQTLGQGPEFLTYFQNEAQLEKSRLLSDRFSAERPKGSFSTLEIQRTEQGDSAMYLCASSLVRLFGETQYFGPGTRLLVL.

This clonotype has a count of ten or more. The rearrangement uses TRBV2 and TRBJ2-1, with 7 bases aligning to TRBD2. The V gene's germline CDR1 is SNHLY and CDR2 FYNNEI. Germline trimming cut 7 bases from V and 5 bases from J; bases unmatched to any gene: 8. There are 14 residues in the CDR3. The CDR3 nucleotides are TGTGCCAGCACGGGGCTAGCGGACAACAATGAGCAGTTCTTC. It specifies CASTGLADNNEQFF.

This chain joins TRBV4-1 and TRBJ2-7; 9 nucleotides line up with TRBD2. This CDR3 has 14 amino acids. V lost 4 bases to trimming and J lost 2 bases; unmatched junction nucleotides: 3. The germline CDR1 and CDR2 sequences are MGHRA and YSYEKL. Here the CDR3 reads CASSPSGKPYEQYF. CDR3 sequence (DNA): TGCGCCAGCAGCCCTAGCGGGAAACCCTACGAGCAGTACTTC.

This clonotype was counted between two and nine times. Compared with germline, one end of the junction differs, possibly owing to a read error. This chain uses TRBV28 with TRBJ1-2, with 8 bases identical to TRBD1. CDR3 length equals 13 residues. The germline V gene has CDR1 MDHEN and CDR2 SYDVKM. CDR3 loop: CAITGGAKYGYTF. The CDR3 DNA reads TGTGCCATCACAGGGGGTGCTAAATATGGCTACACCTTC.

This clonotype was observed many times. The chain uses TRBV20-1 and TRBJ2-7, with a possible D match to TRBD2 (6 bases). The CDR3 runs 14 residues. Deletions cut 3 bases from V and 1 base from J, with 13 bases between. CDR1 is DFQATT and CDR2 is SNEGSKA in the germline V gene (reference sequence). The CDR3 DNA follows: TGCAGTGCTAGGTACCGGGACTGGTCCTACGAGCAGTACTTC. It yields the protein CSARYRDWSYEQYF.

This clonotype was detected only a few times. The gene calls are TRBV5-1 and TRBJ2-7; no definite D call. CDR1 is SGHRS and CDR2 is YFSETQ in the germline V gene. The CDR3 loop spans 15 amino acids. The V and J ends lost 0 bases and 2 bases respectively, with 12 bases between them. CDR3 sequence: CASSLGEWSTYEQYF. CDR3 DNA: TGCGCCAGCAGCTTGGGCGAGTGGAGTACCTACGAGCAGTACTTC.

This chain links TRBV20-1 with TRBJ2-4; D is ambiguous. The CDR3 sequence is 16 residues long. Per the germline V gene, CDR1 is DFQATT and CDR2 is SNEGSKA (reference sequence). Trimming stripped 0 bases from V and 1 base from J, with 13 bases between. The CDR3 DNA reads TGCAGTGCTAGAGATCCGGCGGAGTGGGCCAAAAACATTCAGTACTTC. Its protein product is CSARDPAEWAKNIQYF.

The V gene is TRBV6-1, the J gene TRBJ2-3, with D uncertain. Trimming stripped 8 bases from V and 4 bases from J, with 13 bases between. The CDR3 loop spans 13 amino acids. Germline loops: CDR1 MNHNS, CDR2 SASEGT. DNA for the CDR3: TGTGCCAGCCACCTGGTTGGCGCAGATACGCAGTATTTT. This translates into CASHLVGADTQYF.